The rows below give T cell receptor beta chains drawn from one sample of a study of Ad26.COV2.S vaccination and SARS-CoV-2 variants. This table comes from immunoSEQ multiplex PCR, and its TCRdb copy is limited to in-frame clones, with some not included. This table holds around 250,000 clones, approximately 87% found once. The sample in question was peripheral blood, obtained in a trial of Ad26.COV2.S vaccine versus placebo. These receptors were collected from a person aged 18-60 years who received the Ad26.COV2.S COVID-19 vaccine or a placebo. Each CDR3 is given with its conserved first and last residue. D genes are given only for firm matches. Not all rows give a size; the values are once, few, many and, for expanded clones, a class.

D gene	J gene	clone size	V gene	CDR3 DNA	CDR3 protein
TRBD2	TRBJ2-2	few	TRBV3-1/TRBV3-2	TGTGCCAGCAGCCTTAGCGGGAGGAACACCGGGGAGCTGTTTTTT	CASSLSGRNTGELFF
TRBD1	TRBJ1-2	NA	TRBV2	TGTGCCAGGGGACAGTCCCCACCTCGAGGCTACACCTTC	CARGQSPPRGYTF
NA	TRBJ1-1	NA	TRBV18	TGTGCCAGCTCACCTCGGGGGACGGACACTGAAGCTTTCTTT	CASSPRGTDTEAFF
NA	TRBJ2-3	NA	TRBV3-1/TRBV3-2	TGTGCCAGCAGCCAGGTCTCGGGGATCCGGGGCACAGATACGCAGTATTTT	CASSQVSGIRGTDTQYF
NA	TRBJ1-2	NA	TRBV7-2	TGTGCCAGCAGCTTAGGCGGGGTTGGCGGCTACACCTTC	CASSLGGVGGYTF
NA	TRBJ1-1	NA	TRBV11-2	TGTGCCAGCAGCTTGAGGTCGGGGACTGAAGCTTTCTTT	CASSLRSGTEAFF
NA	TRBJ1-6	NA	TRBV7-3	TGTGCCAGCAGCTTAATTGGAACAGGAGGTTCACCCCTCCACTTT	CASSLIGTGGSPLHF
TRBD1	TRBJ1-6	NA	TRBV15	TGTGCCACCAGCAGAGGCCGGACAGGAGGTTTCCCACCCCTCCACTTT	CATSRGRTGGFPPLHF
NA	TRBJ2-1	NA	TRBV12-3/TRBV12-4	TGTGCCAGCAGTTTTCTAGTCGATGAGCAGTTCTTC	CASSFLVDEQFF
NA	TRBJ1-5	NA	TRBV7-2	TGTGCCAGCAGCTTAGTGCCCTCGGGTTTAGGAGGGAATCAGCCCCAGCATTTT	CASSLVPSGLGGNQPQHF
NA	TRBJ2-5	NA	TRBV3-1/TRBV3-2	TGTGCCAGCAGCCAAGCACGAGGGGCCCAGTACTTC	CASSQARGAQYF
NA	TRBJ1-2	few	TRBV3-1/TRBV3-2	TGTGCCAGCAGCAGTAACGGGAGGGCCTATGGCTACACCTTC	CASSSNGRAYGYTF
TRBD1	TRBJ2-7	NA	TRBV9	TGTGCCAGCAGCTCCCTGTCGGGACAGGTAGGAGAGCAGTACTTC	CASSSLSGQVGEQYF
TRBD2	TRBJ2-1	once	TRBV2	TGTGCCAGCAGTGAAAAGACTAGCGGAAGCAATGAGCAGTTCTTC	CASSEKTSGSNEQFF
NA	TRBJ2-1	NA	TRBV27	TGTGCCAGCAGTTCCGGGACCCTCTTTTTTCTTCAGCAGTTCTTC	CASSSGTLFFLQQFF
NA	TRBJ2-5	NA	TRBV3-1/TRBV3-2	TGTGCCAGCAGCCAATTGGGTGAGACCCAGTACTTC	CASSQLGETQYF
TRBD1	TRBJ2-7	NA	TRBV4-3	TGCGCCAGCAGCCAAGTTCCCCCGGGACAGGGAACAGCCGAGCAGTACTTC	CASSQVPPGQGTAEQYF
NA	TRBJ2-6	NA	TRBV21-1	TGTGCCAGCGGGAAGACAGGGGGCGCACCTGGGGCCAACGTCCTGACTTTC	CASGKTGGAPGANVLTF
NA	TRBJ1-1	few	TRBV5-1	TGCGCCAGCAGCTTAATGGGGAACACTGAAGCTTTCTTT	CASSLMGNTEAFF
TRBD1	TRBJ1-2	NA	TRBV28	TGTGCCAGCAGCTCCCTGACAGGGATCTATGGCTACACCTTC	CASSSLTGIYGYTF
TRBD1	TRBJ1-1	once	TRBV18	TGTGCCAGCTCACCGACCGGGACAGTGATGAACACTGAAGCTTTCTTT	CASSPTGTVMNTEAFF
NA	TRBJ1-1	NA	TRBV7-6	TGTGCCAGCAGCCCCCTGGGGGTAGGCACTGAAGCTTTCTTT	CASSPLGVGTEAFF